This T cell receptor beta chain was identified during a study of memory CD4+ T cells and cytomegalovirus serostatus. Findings and caveats of the study: CD4+ memory repertoires contained about 40% of the roughly 160 reported CMV TCRbeta sequences.

As for this clone: Its antigen is still unknown.

The sort gate was single viable CD3+CD4+CD8-CD45RO+ cells for memory CD4+ T cells. Sequencing was performed with immunoSEQ multiplex PCR; in TCRdb, only in-frame clones are kept and a portion is missing. Of 50,000 to 60,000 clones in the sample, around 83% were seen once. The clonotype originates from an adult in good health and CMV-seropositive. The sequencing sample was made of memory CD4+ T cells from blood.

Here the CDR3 reads CASSPTGASTYEQYF. CDR3 DNA sequence: TGCGCCAGCAGCCCGACAGGGGCGTCAACCTACGAGCAGTACTTC. This rearrangement joins TRBV5-1 to TRBJ2-7, with 8 bases that match TRBD1. V lost 4 bases, J lost 2 bases, and 8 bases stayed unmatched. Germline assignment: CDR1 SGHRS and CDR2 YFSETQ. The CDR3 has 15 residues.